The T cell receptor beta chain described here comes from a study of CD8+ T cells in alopecia areata. Background on the study: Affected scalp percentage gauged treated patients' severity.

This sample's treatment: oral pan-JAK inhibitor, 5-10 mg twice daily. The sequencing template was cDNA reverse transcribed from extracted RNA. The repertoire was sequenced with immunoSEQ multiplex PCR; TCRdb's copy has only in-frame clones and lacks some. Of some 96,000 clones in the sample, 50% to 75% were seen once. Per the germline V gene, CDR1 is MGHRA and CDR2 is YSYEKL. After removal of 4 bases from V and 1 base from J, the junction contained 1 base not matched to a gene. The CDR3 totals 15 residues. The TCR comes from a human donor with alopecia areata. J is TRBJ2-2 and V is TRBV4-1, with 9 bases identical to TRBD1. Sample: CD8+ T cells sorted from blood, taken at week 4, from a patient treated with tofacitinib. The CDR3 coding sequence is TGCGCCAGCAGCCCGGACAGGGGGAACACCGGGGAGCTGTTTTTT. Protein: CASSPDRGNTGELFF.